Following are 18 T cell receptor beta chains from one sample sequenced in a study of human T cells and chemical hapten exposure (dated by TCRdb to about 2021). Library method: RACE. TCRdb names NextSeq 500 as the instrument used. In TCRdb, the public reads were trimmed at Q25 with fastp and aligned with MiXCR, with productive beta chains retained. Identical CDR3 protein sequences are pooled into one entry, listed with their most common genes and DNA. In this sample the table shows more than 250,000 distinct CDR3 sequences, 7.5% to 8% of which occur a single time. The biggest ten clones account for 0.9% to 1.5% of the sample. Reading the label with the study, this specimen's time point is: pre-sensitization, week 0. According to the study, the label for this sample's treatment or condition signals: therapeutic diphenylcyclopropenone sensitization with weekly scalp DPC. The sample consisted of whole blood, taken in connection with sensitization to the hapten diphenylcyclopropenone (DPC). The receptor set was obtained from a man between 18 and 35 years old with alopecia areata. Some clones in this sample may be carry-over from other donors' samples.

This clonotype was seen only a few times. This sequence joins TRBV12-3 or TRBV12-4 and TRBJ2-1; TRBD1 agrees at 10 bases. The CDR3 is 15 amino acids. V was clipped by 6 bases and J by 4 bases; unmatched bases: 6. In nucleotides, the CDR3 is TGTGCCAGCAGACGTGACAGGGGGCTTTACAATGAGCAGTTCTTC. This codes for CASRRDRGLYNEQFF.

This clonotype appeared a few times. The chain combines TRBV3-1 with TRBJ2-4; D possibly matches TRBD1 or TRBD2 (6 bases each). The CDR3 consists of 17 residues. Per the germline V gene, CDR1 is LGHDT and CDR2 is YNNKEL (reference sequence). Deletions cut 0 bases from V and 2 bases from J, with 14 bases between. For the CDR3, the DNA is TGTGCCAGCAGCCAAGATTCCGGGGGCATAACCAAAAACATTCAGTACTTC. This sequence encodes CASSQDSGGITKNIQYF.

The chain recombines TRBV28 with TRBJ2-7; D is unclear. The CDR3 is made up of 15 amino acids. Germline-derived CDR1 and CDR2 are MDHEN and SYDVKM. Trimming took off 3 bases at V and 0 bases at J, with 12 bases between the two ends. CDR3 nucleotide sequence: TGTGCCAGCAGTTTTTGGGGTTCAAGCTCCTACGAGCAGTACTTC. Translation gives CASSFWGSSSYEQYF.

This clonotype was seen a few times. J is TRBJ2-5 and V is TRBV7-2; 9 positions agree with TRBD2. V was pared by 1 base and J by 4 bases, with 7 bases of the junction left unmatched. CDR3 length: 16 amino acids. Germline V CDR1 and CDR2: SGHTA, FQGNSA. Written as DNA, the CDR3 is TGTGCCAGCAGCTTAGTCGGCGGGGGGGCGCGAGAGACCCAGTACTTC. Translated: CASSLVGGGARETQYF.

Only a few counts were recorded for this clonotype. The chain links TRBV15 to TRBJ1-1, with D maybe TRBD1 (5 bases). This CDR3 is built from 17 residues. Trimming pared 1 base from V and 1 base from J, leaving 16 bases between. CDR1 and CDR2 (germline): LNHNV, YYDKDF (reference sequence). CDR3 DNA: TGTGCCACCAGCAGAGTACGTAGTAGGGGCTGGAACACTGAAGCTTTCTTT. Its translation: CATSRVRSRGWNTEAFF. Complete variable domain (other parts from reference TRBV15 and TRBJ1-1): DAMVIQNPRYQVTQFGKPVTLSCSQTLNHNVMYWYQQKSSQAPKLLFHYYDKDFNNEADTPDNFQSRRPNTSFCFLDIRSPGLGDTAMYLCATSRVRSRGWNTEAFFGQGTRLTVV.

This clonotype was seen more than once but under ten times. The chain combines TRBV4-1 with TRBJ1-2; 12 nucleotides line up with TRBD1. J lost 4 bases, V lost 4 bases, and 7 bases had no gene match. Germline V gene sequence: CDR1 MGHRA, CDR2 YSYEKL. The CDR3 is 16 residues long. CDR3 coding DNA: TGCGCCAGCAGCCCCGGACCGGGACAGGGGGCCTATGGCTACACCTTC. Protein: CASSPGPGQGAYGYTF.

Only a few counts were recorded for this clonotype. This chain connects TRBV7-7 to TRBJ2-2, with D maybe TRBD1 (6 bases). CDR3 length: 14 residues. With 2 bases removed from V and 7 bases from J, the gap between germline ends came to 11 bases. Germline assignment: CDR1 SSHAT and CDR2 FNYEAQ (reference sequence). Written as DNA, the CDR3 is TGTGCCAGCAGCTTAAGCCCCAGGGGCGGGGAGCTGTTTTTT. This translates into CASSLSPRGGELFF.

The chain links TRBV6-2 or TRBV6-3 to TRBJ2-7; 8 bases fit TRBD1. CDR1 is MNHEY, CDR2 SVGEGT, per germline. Trimming at V came to 2 bases and at J to 3 bases, leaving 6 bases not matched to a gene. CDR3 length equals 15 residues. The CDR3 DNA reads TGTGCCAGCAGTTACACACCGGGACAGGACTACGAGCAGTACTTC. Translated: CASSYTPGQDYEQYF.

This clonotype was detected ten times or more. CDR3 protein: CSVSQGLSSEQFF. As DNA, the CDR3 is TGCAGCGTTAGTCAGGGACTGTCGAGTGAGCAGTTCTTC. This chain connects TRBV29-1 to TRBJ2-1; possibly TRBD2 for D (6 bases). Germline V lookup: CDR1 SQVTM, CDR2 ANQGSEA. The CDR3 has 13 residues. V was cut by 5 bases and J by 9 bases, with 17 bases left in between.

This clonotype turned up a few times. The J gene is TRBJ1-3, the V gene TRBV4-1; D call uncertain. There are 12 residues in the CDR3. The V gene's germline CDR1 is MGHRA and CDR2 YSYEKL. V lost 4 bases and J lost 9, with 10 bases in between. CDR3 loop: CASSPLGSTIYF. DNA of the CDR3: TGCGCCAGCAGCCCCTTAGGGAGCACCATATATTTT.

This clonotype showed up just a few times. The chain is built from TRBV7-2 and TRBJ1-1; perhaps TRBD1 as D (6 bases). CDR1 SGHTA and CDR2 FQGNSA come from the germline V gene. The CDR3 consists of 14 residues. Trimming left V 5 bases short and J 1 base short, with 11 bases between. The CDR3 nucleotides read TGTGCCAGCAGCCGGGGACACCGGAACACTGAAGCTTTCTTT. Translation: CASSRGHRNTEAFF.

The V and J genes are TRBV7-9 and TRBJ1-1; D is undetermined. The CDR3 is 9 amino acids. Germline CDR1 reads SEHNR; CDR2 reads FQNEAQ (reference sequence). The ends were cut back, 6 bases at V and 7 bases at J, with 3 bases in the middle. The CDR3 DNA sequence: TGTGCCAGCAGGCATGAAGCTTTCTTT. This sequence encodes CASRHEAFF.

The J gene is TRBJ1-4, the V gene TRBV6-2 or TRBV6-3; maybe TRBD1 (5 bases). CDR1 is MNHEY and CDR2 is SVGEGT in the germline V gene. The CDR3 runs 13 residues. V was trimmed by 2 bases and J by 8 bases, leaving 9 bases between them. The CDR3 bases are TGTGCCAGCAGTTACGGCAGGGTAGAAAAACTGTTTTTT. Its translation is CASSYGRVEKLFF.

The chain carries TRBV12-3 or TRBV12-4 and TRBJ2-1, with 7 bases that match TRBD1. There are 14 residues in the CDR3. J gave up 14 bases and V 7 bases, and 17 bases lay outside the gene matches. This chain's CDR3 is CASNIHRETGRKFF. The CDR3 nucleotides are TGTGCCAGCAACATCCACCGCGAGACAGGGCGCAAGTTCTTC.

The V call is TRBV4-3, the J call TRBJ1-6; D not resolved. This CDR3 contains 16 residues. The germline gives CDR1 LGHNA, CDR2 YSLEER. V was pared by 3 bases and J by 0 bases, with 9 bases between. The CDR3 DNA reads TGCGCCAGCAGCCAGACCAGGAGCTCCTATAATTCACCCCTCCACTTT. Its translation is CASSQTRSSYNSPLHF.

The chain couples TRBV28 to TRBJ2-5, with D possibly being TRBD1 (6 bases). The CDR3 extends over 14 amino acids. CDR1 and CDR2 from the germline V gene are MDHEN and SYDVKM. Trimming shortened V by 5 bases and J by 5 bases, and 15 bases separated the two germline ends. The CDR3 spells CASSRRTGSETQYF. The CDR3 DNA reads as TGTGCCAGCAGTCGACGAACAGGGTCCGAGACCCAGTACTTC.

The V call is TRBV12-3 or TRBV12-4, the J call TRBJ2-5; 12 bases map to TRBD1. V dropped 6 bases and J dropped 7; count of bases not matched to a gene: 6. The CDR3 length is 14 residues. CDR3 in amino acids: CASSLGTGGPTQYF. In DNA, the CDR3 is TGTGCCAGCAGCTTGGGGACAGGGGGCCCGACCCAGTACTTC.

The chain recombines TRBV5-1 with TRBJ1-1; D is ambiguous. The CDR3 contains 14 residues. Germline loops: CDR1 SGHRS, CDR2 YFSETQ. V was shortened by 0 bases and J by 4 bases, with 10 bases between the two germline ends. Here the CDR3 DNA reads TGCGCCAGCAGCTTGGGGGAGTTGTTCACTGAAGCTTTCTTT. It is translated as CASSLGELFTEAFF. Filled out from reference TRBV5-1 and TRBJ1-1, the complete variable domain reads KAGVTQTPRYLIKTRGQQVTLSCSPISGHRSVSWYQQTPGQGLQFLFEYFSETQRNKGNFPGRFSGRQFSNSRSEMNVSTLELGDSALYLCASSLGELFTEAFFGQGTRLTVV.